This T cell receptor beta chain was retrieved from a study of T cells in Graves' hyperthyroidism and ophthalmopathy. The study, taken as a whole, reports: Ophthalmopathy prediction by the model preceded onset by a median roughly 6.3 months.

This CDR3 spans 13 amino acids. From germline, CDR1 is WSHSY and CDR2 SAAADI. Patients aged 18 to 65 had newly diagnosed hyperthyroidism that had lasted under 2 months. The study based diagnoses on clinical symptoms, serum thyroxine and TRAb, thyroid ultrasound and orbital computed tomography. A note on this clonotype: Its antigen remains unidentified. The junction and the germline gene differ at one end; a read error may be behind it.

Researchers amplified the TCR beta CDR3 regions from RNA transcripts. The HTBI primer set was used in a first-round RT-PCR of the TCR CDR3. In TCRdb, the multiplex PCR reads were re-called with MiXCR into one record per CDR3 protein. The repertoire holds about 720,000 distinct CDR3 sequences, with over 15% as singletons. What was sequenced was blood. This chain uses TRBV10-2 with TRBJ1-2; a possible D gene is TRBD1 (6 bases). The clonotype was recovered from a woman aged 45-65 years with Graves' hyperthyroidism that later progressed to Graves' ophthalmopathy. The CDR3 DNA is TGCGCCAGCGGGGACACCTATAACGATGGCTACACCTTC. It specifies CASGDTYNDGYTF.